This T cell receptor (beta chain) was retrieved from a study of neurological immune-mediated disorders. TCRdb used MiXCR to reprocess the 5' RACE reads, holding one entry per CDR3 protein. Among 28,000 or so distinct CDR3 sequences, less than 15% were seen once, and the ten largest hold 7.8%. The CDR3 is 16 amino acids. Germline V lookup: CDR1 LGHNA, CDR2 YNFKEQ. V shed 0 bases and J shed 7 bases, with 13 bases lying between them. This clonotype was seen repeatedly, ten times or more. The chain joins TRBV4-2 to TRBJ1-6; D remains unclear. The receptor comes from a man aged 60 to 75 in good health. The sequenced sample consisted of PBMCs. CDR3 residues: CASSQEAVTWNSPLHF. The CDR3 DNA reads TGTGCCAGCAGCCAAGAGGCCGTGACGTGGAATTCACCCCTCCACTTT.